This T cell receptor beta chain was documented in a study of T cells of healthy individuals (dated by TCRdb to 2016 to 2019). From V the trimming removes 1 base and from J it removes 2 bases, while the gene matches leave 4 bases of the junction unaccounted for. The CDR3 runs 16 residues from the cysteine to the phenylalanine. Only the CDR3 part of the read is kept: 48 bases, read in frame from the first base. The library was obtained by 5' RACE. Sequencing instrument: Illumina MiSeq. The raw public reads went through TCRdb reprocessing: fastp at Q25, MiXCR clone calling, in-frame beta chains kept. Rows are unified per CDR3 protein, each entry keeping the most common DNA and genes. In this sample the table shows about 100,000 distinct CDR3 sequences, 17% of which occur a single time. The leading ten clones occupy 6.2% of the sample. This clonotype was detected only a few times. The antigen it recognizes is unknown. No base quality values were provided; no much bigger clone lies one nucleotide off.

This receptor chain uses TRBV12-3 or TRBV12-4 and TRBJ2-1; a stretch of 8 junction bases matches TRBD2. The sequence derives from a human donor in good health. DNA sequence: TGTGCCAGCAGTTTAGGTTCGCGGGGGGCCTACAATGAGCAGTTCTTC. This translates into CASSLGSRGAYNEQFF.